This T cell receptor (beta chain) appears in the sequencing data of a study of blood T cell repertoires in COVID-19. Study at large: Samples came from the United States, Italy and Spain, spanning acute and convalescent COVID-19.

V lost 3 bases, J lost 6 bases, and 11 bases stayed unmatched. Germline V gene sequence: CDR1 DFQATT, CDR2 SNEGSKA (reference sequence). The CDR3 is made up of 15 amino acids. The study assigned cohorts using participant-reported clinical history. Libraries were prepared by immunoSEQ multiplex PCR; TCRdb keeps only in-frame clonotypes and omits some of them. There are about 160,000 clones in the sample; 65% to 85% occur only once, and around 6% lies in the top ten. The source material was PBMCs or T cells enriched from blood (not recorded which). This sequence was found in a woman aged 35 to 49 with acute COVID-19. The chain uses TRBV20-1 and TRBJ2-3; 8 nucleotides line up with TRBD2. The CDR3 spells CSASSDGRAEDTQYF. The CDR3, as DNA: TGCAGTGCTAGTTCGGACGGGAGGGCCGAGGATACGCAGTATTTT.